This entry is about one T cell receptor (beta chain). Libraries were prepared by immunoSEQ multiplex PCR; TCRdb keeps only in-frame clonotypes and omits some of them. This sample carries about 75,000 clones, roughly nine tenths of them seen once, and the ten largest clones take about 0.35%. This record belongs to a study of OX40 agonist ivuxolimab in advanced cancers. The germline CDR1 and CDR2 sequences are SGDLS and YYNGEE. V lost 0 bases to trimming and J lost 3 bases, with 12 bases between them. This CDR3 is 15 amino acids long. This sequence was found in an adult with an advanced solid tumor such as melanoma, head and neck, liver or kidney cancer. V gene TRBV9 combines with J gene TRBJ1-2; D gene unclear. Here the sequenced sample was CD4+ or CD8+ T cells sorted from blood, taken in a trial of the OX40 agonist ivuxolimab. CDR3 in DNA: TGTGCCAGCAGCGTAGGTGGGAGCAGTTACTATGGCTACACCTTC. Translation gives CASSVGGSSYYGYTF.